Listed here are 2 T cell receptor beta chains from one sample, sequenced in a study of T cell clonotyping in hematopoietic cell transplantation. Method: immunoSEQ multiplex PCR; TCRdb's copy keeps in-frame clones and lacks some. The sample includes approximately 8,000 clones, about 69% seen only once; the top ten take 20% to 25%. The source was peripheral blood mononuclear cells, collected 100 days after allogeneic stem cell transplant. The receptors originated from a male patient in his sixties who had an allogeneic stem cell transplant from an unrelated donor, so the T cells may come from the graft donor. Some clones in this sample may be carry-over from other donors' samples.

The chain couples TRBV6-1 to TRBJ1-2, with D perhaps matching TRBD1 (5 bases). CDR1 and CDR2 (germline): MNHNS, SASEGT. CDR3 length: 11 residues. The germline V and J ends were trimmed by 5 bases and 7 bases, with 8 bases remaining between them. The CDR3 sequence: CASSPGGGYTF. CDR3 in DNA: TGTGCCAGCAGTCCCGGGGGTGGCTACACCTTC.

This chain joins TRBV6-6 and TRBJ2-3; 12 bases are a match to TRBD2. CDR1 is MNHNY and CDR2 is SVGAGI in the germline V gene (reference sequence). This CDR3 has 16 amino acids. V lost 5 bases to trimming and J lost 5 bases; unmatched junction nucleotides: 8. The CDR3 nucleotides are TGTGCCAGCAGTGTTCGACTAGCGGGAGTTATAGATACGCAGTATTTT. Protein product: CASSVRLAGVIDTQYF.